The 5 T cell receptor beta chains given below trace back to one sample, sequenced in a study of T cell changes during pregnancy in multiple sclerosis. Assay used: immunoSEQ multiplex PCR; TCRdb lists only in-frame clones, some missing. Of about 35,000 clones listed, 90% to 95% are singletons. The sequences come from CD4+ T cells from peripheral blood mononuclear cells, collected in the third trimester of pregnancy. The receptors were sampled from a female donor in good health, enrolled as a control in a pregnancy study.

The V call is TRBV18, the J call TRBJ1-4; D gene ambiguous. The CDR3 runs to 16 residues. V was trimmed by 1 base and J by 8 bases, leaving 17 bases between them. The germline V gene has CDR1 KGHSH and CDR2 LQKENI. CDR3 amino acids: CASSPRAPGSGEKLFF. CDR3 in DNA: TGTGCCAGCTCACCACGTGCCCCGGGGTCGGGAGAAAAACTGTTTTTT. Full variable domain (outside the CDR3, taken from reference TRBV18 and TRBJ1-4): NAGVMQNPRHLVRRRGQEARLRCSPMKGHSHVYWYRQLPEEGLKFMVYLQKENIIDESGMPKERFSAEFPKEGPSILRIQQVVRGDSAAYFCASSPRAPGSGEKLFFGSGTQLSVL.

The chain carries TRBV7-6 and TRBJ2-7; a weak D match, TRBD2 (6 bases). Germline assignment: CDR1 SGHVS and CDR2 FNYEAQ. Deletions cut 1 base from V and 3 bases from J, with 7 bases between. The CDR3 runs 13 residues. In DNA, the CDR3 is TGTGCCAGCAGCTTAGGACTAGACTACGAGCAGTACTTC. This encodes CASSLGLDYEQYF.

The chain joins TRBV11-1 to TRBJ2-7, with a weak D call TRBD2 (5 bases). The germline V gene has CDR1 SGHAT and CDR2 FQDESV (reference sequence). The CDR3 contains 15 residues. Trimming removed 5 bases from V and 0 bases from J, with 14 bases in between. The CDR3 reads CASSGDYAHSYEQYF. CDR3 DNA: TGTGCCAGCAGCGGTGACTATGCCCACTCCTACGAGCAGTACTTC.

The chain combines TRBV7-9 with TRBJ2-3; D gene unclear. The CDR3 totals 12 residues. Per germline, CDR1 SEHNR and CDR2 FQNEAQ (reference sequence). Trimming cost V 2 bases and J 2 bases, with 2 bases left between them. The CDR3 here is CASSLHTDTQYF. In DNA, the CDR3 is TGTGCCAGCAGCTTACACACAGATACGCAGTATTTT.

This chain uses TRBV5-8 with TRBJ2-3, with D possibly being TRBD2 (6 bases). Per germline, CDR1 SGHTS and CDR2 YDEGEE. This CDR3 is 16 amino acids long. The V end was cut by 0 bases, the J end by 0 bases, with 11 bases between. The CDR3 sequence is CASSLDFRGSTDTQYF. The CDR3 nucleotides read TGTGCCAGCAGCTTGGATTTCCGGGGGAGCACAGATACGCAGTATTTT.